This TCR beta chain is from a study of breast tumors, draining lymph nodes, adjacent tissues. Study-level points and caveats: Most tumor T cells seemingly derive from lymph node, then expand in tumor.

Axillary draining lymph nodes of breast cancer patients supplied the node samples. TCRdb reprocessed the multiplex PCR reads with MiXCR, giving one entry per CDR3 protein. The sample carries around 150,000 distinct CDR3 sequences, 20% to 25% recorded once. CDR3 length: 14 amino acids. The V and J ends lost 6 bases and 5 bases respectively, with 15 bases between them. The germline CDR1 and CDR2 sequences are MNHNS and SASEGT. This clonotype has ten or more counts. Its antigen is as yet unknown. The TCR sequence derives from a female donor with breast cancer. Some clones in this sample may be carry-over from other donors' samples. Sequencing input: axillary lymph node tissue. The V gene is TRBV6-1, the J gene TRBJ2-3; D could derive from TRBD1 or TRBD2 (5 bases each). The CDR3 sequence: CASRARDGGDTQYF. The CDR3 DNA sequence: TGTGCCAGCAGGGCCCGGGACGGTGGAGATACGCAGTATTTT.